This TCR beta chain emerged from a study of blood T cell repertoires in COVID-19. Across the study: The origin of the acute and convalescent COVID-19 samples was the United States, Italy and Spain.

Germline-derived CDR1 and CDR2 are MNHNS and SASEGT. J lost 7 bases, V lost 1 base, and 7 bases had no gene match. This CDR3 has 16 amino acids. Libraries were prepared by immunoSEQ multiplex PCR; TCRdb keeps only in-frame clonotypes and omits some of them. The table has about 270,000 clones, roughly 80% seen once; the top ten hold approximately 3.8%. V is TRBV6-1 and J is TRBJ2-1; 10 bases agree with TRBD1. Material: peripheral blood. The receptor comes from a woman between 50 and 59 years old with active or convalescent COVID-19. The CDR3 loop is CASSEDDRGRRNEQFF. The CDR3 DNA reads TGTGCCAGCAGTGAAGATGACAGGGGGCGCAGGAATGAGCAGTTCTTC.